These 25 T cell receptor beta chains came from one sample sequenced in a study of cytotoxic CD8 clonotypes in ibrutinib-treated CLL. This table comes from immunoSEQ multiplex PCR, and its TCRdb copy is limited to in-frame clones, with some not included. The sample lists more than 85,000 clones; roughly four fifths were seen once. The sample in question was PBMCs, obtained after 24 months of ibrutinib treatment. The receptors derive from a human donor with chronic lymphocytic leukemia.

DNA of the CDR3: TGCGCCAGCAGCCAAAACCCCCTTGGACTAGCGGGGGAGCAGTACTTC. Residues: CASSQNPLGLAGEQYF. The chain recombines TRBV4-3 with TRBJ2-7, with 12 bases lining up with TRBD2. The CDR3 is 16 amino acids. J lost 7 bases, V lost 2 bases, and 9 bases had no gene match. CDR1 and CDR2 from the germline V gene are LGHNA and YSLEER.

As DNA, the CDR3 is TGTGCCAGCAGCTACCCTTGGACAGGAACAGATACGCAGTATTTT. It encodes CASSYPWTGTDTQYF. The gene calls are TRBV7-6 and TRBJ2-3; 7 nucleotides align to TRBD1. The CDR3 contains 15 residues. Germline CDR1 SGHVS, CDR2 FNYEAQ. Trimming took 4 bases from V and 3 from J; bases not matched to a gene: 7.

This clone was seen a few times. The chain employs TRBV19 and TRBJ2-7, with TRBD1 matching over 7 bases. With V trimmed by 1 base and J by 4 bases, 4 bases remained unmatched. Germline CDR1 reads LNHDA; CDR2 reads SQIVND (reference sequence). The CDR3 is 14 residues long. This chain's CDR3 is CASSIVGTAYEQYF. The CDR3 DNA follows: TGTGCCAGTAGTATAGTCGGGACAGCGTACGAGCAGTACTTC.

The chain recombines TRBV12-5 with TRBJ2-3; weak D call: TRBD1 (6 bases). V shed 8 bases and J shed 4 bases, with 10 bases lying between them. Looked up from germline, CDR1 is LGHNT and CDR2 is FRNRAP. This CDR3 has 12 residues. The CDR3 sequence is CASLGASDTQYF. CDR3 DNA sequence: TGTGCTAGTCTGGGGGCCTCAGATACGCAGTATTTT.

This sequence joins TRBV6-1 and TRBJ1-2; D not certain. CDR1 and CDR2 from the germline V gene are MNHNS and SASEGT. The CDR3 extends over 14 amino acids. Trimming left V 4 bases short and J 5 bases short, with 14 bases between. This chain's CDR3 is CASSGAAAGYGYTF. CDR3 DNA sequence: TGTGCCAGCAGTGGTGCGGCAGCGGGGTATGGCTACACCTTC.

The chain carries TRBV11-2 and TRBJ2-7; 10 bases map to TRBD2. V lost 5 bases to trimming and J lost 3 bases; unmatched junction nucleotides: 7. CDR1 is SGHAT, CDR2 FQNNGV, per germline. The CDR3 loop spans 15 amino acids. CDR3 bases: TGTGCCAGCAGCACCCGGACTAGCGGACGCTACGAGCAGTACTTC. As protein: CASSTRTSGRYEQYF.

The DNA of the CDR3 is TGTGCCAGTAGCCTTCTGGGGACCCCAACCTACGAGCAGTACTTC. This gives the protein CASSLLGTPTYEQYF. The chain recombines TRBV19 with TRBJ2-7; D possibly matches TRBD1 or TRBD2 (5 bases each). Trimming left V 6 bases short and J 2 bases short, with 17 bases between. In germline, CDR1 is LNHDA, CDR2 SQIVND (reference sequence). The CDR3 is made up of 15 amino acids.

In the case of this clone: Other DNA sequences in the sample encode the same CDR3. The chain recombines TRBV5-1 with TRBJ2-2; D is perhaps TRBD1 (5 bases). The CDR3 spans 13 residues. CDR1 SGHRS and CDR2 YFSETQ come from the germline V gene. Trimming took off 2 bases at V and 5 bases at J, with 7 bases between the two ends. CDR3 in amino acids: CASSFGATGELFF. CDR3 in DNA: TGCGCCAGCAGCTTTGGGGCGACCGGGGAGCTGTTTTTT.

V usage is TRBV2 and J usage is TRBJ2-7, with TRBD1 as a possible D gene (5 bases). Trimming took off 1 base at V and 5 bases at J, with 12 bases between the two ends. The germline gives CDR1 SNHLY, CDR2 FYNNEI. The CDR3 has 14 amino acids. CDR3 protein: CASSEVGTGDEQYF. CDR3 DNA sequence: TGTGCCAGCAGTGAAGTTGGTACAGGCGACGAGCAGTACTTC.

The J gene is TRBJ2-1, the V gene TRBV4-1; D perhaps matches TRBD2 (6 bases). CDR1 is MGHRA and CDR2 is YSYEKL in the germline V gene. The CDR3 loop spans 16 amino acids. V lost 2 bases and J lost 9, with 20 bases in between. The CDR3 is CASSQHHSRLVGEQFF. CDR3 bases: TGCGCCAGCAGCCAACACCATTCTAGACTAGTAGGTGAGCAGTTCTTC.

The rearrangement links TRBV25-1 to TRBJ1-4; tentative D call: TRBD1 (6 bases). CDR1 is MGHDK and CDR2 is SYGVNS in the germline V gene. The CDR3 extends over 13 amino acids. V was clipped by 4 bases and J by 14 bases, with 17 bases between them. In nucleotides, the CDR3 is TGTGCCAGCAGTGGGCAGACCCGGGACAATCTGTTTTTT. Protein sequence: CASSGQTRDNLFF.

This clone turned up a few times. The CDR3 DNA reads as TGTGCCAGCACTCCTGCGGCCCGGGCCCCCTACGAGCAGTACTTC. Encoded protein: CASTPAARAPYEQYF. This chain links TRBV27 with TRBJ2-7; no clear D. Trimming removed 7 bases at V and 2 bases at J, with 18 bases between. This CDR3 contains 15 residues. CDR1 and CDR2 from the germline V gene are MNHEY and SMNVEV (reference sequence).

The chain has TRBV4-2 and TRBJ2-7; 9 bases match TRBD1. The germline V gene has CDR1 LGHNA and CDR2 YNFKEQ. V shed 7 bases, J shed 4 bases, and the junction held 5 bases outside the gene matches. The CDR3 contains 13 residues. This CDR3 is CASNAGTGYEQYF. The CDR3 coding sequence is TGTGCCAGCAACGCCGGGACAGGGTACGAGCAGTACTTC.

The V call is TRBV28, the J call TRBJ2-7; possibly TRBD1 for D (7 bases). V was clipped by 5 bases and J by 6 bases, with 20 bases between them. Germline lookup yields CDR1 MDHEN and CDR2 SYDVKM. The CDR3 consists of 15 residues. As DNA, the CDR3 is TGTGCCAGCAGTCCGAGGGACAGCCAGGGGGGCGAGCAGTACTTC. It translates to CASSPRDSQGGEQYF.

The chain joins TRBV29-1 to TRBJ1-1; tentatively, D is TRBD1 (6 bases). Trimming removed 2 bases at V and 10 bases at J, with 11 bases between. Germline V gene data show CDR1 as SQVTM and CDR2 as ANQGSEA. The CDR3 is 11 amino acids. Here the CDR3 DNA reads TGCAGCGTTGAACAGGGGTATGGAGCTTTCTTT. Translating it yields CSVEQGYGAFF.

This clone was observed many times. The chain carries TRBV19 and TRBJ1-2, with 8 bases fitting TRBD1. V lost 6 bases, J lost 4 bases, and 10 bases stayed unmatched. Looked up from germline, CDR1 is LNHDA and CDR2 is SQIVND (reference sequence). This CDR3 has 15 amino acids. CDR3 nucleotide sequence: TGTGCCAGTAGGATCGCGACAGGGGACGGCTATGGCTACACCTTC. Translating gives CASRIATGDGYGYTF.

This clone was seen a few times. This sequence joins TRBV7-9 and TRBJ2-7; 8 bases align to TRBD2. V was pared by 8 bases and J by 4 bases, with 13 bases of the junction left unmatched. Looked up from germline, CDR1 is SEHNR and CDR2 is FQNEAQ (reference sequence). This CDR3 has 15 amino acids. Here the CDR3 reads CASGFPGLVGYEQYF. Here the CDR3 DNA reads TGTGCCAGCGGTTTCCCGGGACTAGTAGGATACGAGCAGTACTTC.

This clone was picked up a small number of times. The gene calls are TRBV4-1 and TRBJ1-5, with D unclear. The CDR3 spans 15 residues. Trimming pared 0 bases from V and 0 bases from J, leaving 6 bases between. Germline CDR1 reads MGHRA; CDR2 reads YSYEKL. This CDR3 reads CASSQDPSSNQPQHF. In DNA, the CDR3 is TGCGCCAGCAGCCAAGATCCGAGTAGCAATCAGCCCCAGCATTTT.

J is TRBJ2-7 and V is TRBV6-1, with 13 bases aligning to TRBD2. V shed 6 bases, J shed 4 bases, and the junction held 3 bases outside the gene matches. The CDR3 runs 14 residues. Germline V lookup: CDR1 MNHNS, CDR2 SASEGT. As DNA, the CDR3 is TGTGCCAGCAGAGGACTAGCGGGAGCGTACGAGCAGTACTTC. This sequence encodes CASRGLAGAYEQYF.

The J gene is TRBJ1-5, the V gene TRBV10-3; 8 nucleotides agree with TRBD1. The length of the CDR3 is 15 residues. Unmatched junction bases numbered 7, after V lost 4 bases and J lost 5 bases. In germline, CDR1 is ENHRY, CDR2 SYGVKD. In DNA, the CDR3 is TGTGCCATCAGTGTTGGGACAGGCGGGGATCAGCCCCAGCATTTT. It specifies CAISVGTGGDQPQHF.

The gene calls are TRBV19 and TRBJ2-7, with 13 positions matching TRBD2. Trimming removed 5 bases from V and 6 bases from J; junction bases left unmatched: 7. The CDR3 has 15 residues. Germline-derived CDR1 and CDR2 are LNHDA and SQIVND (reference sequence). This CDR3 reads CASSPRTSGSGEQYF. The CDR3 DNA reads TGTGCCAGTAGTCCTAGGACTAGCGGGAGTGGCGAGCAGTACTTC.

This clone was picked up one time. This sequence joins TRBV4-2 and TRBJ2-7; D gene unclear. CDR1 LGHNA and CDR2 YNFKEQ come from the germline V gene. CDR3 length: 15 residues. Trimming took 1 base from V and 2 from J, leaving 12 bases between them. The CDR3 DNA follows: TGTGCCAGCAGCCAAGTTGAAGCTGGAACCTACGAGCAGTACTTC. It specifies CASSQVEAGTYEQYF.

The V gene is TRBV6-1, the J gene TRBJ2-1, with D tentatively TRBD2 (7 bases). The CDR3 is 14 residues long. Trimming stripped 2 bases from V and 6 bases from J, with 11 bases between. The germline V gene has CDR1 MNHNS and CDR2 SASEGT. The CDR3 region is CASSERGGLNEQFF. CDR3 sequence (DNA): TGTGCCAGCAGTGAAAGGGGGGGACTCAATGAGCAGTTCTTC.

The chain joins TRBV2 to TRBJ2-1; 9 nucleotides align to TRBD2. J lost 4 bases, V lost 4 bases, and 5 bases had no gene match. The CDR3 sequence is 15 residues long. The germline gives CDR1 SNHLY, CDR2 FYNNEI. In nucleotides, the CDR3 is TGTGCCAGCAGTGTTAGCGGGAGCCTTTACAATGAGCAGTTCTTC. Amino acid sequence: CASSVSGSLYNEQFF.

The chain links TRBV10-3 to TRBJ2-1; D ambiguous. CDR3 length: 17 amino acids. Germline V gives CDR1 ENHRY, CDR2 SYGVKD. V shed 0 bases and J shed 4 bases, with 16 bases lying between them. The CDR3 bases are TGTGCCATCAGTGAGTCGAGCCCCCACACGCCTTACAATGAGCAGTTCTTC. Translation: CAISESSPHTPYNEQFF.